This T cell receptor (beta chain) was sequenced during a study of blood T cell repertoires in COVID-19. Overall study context: PBMCs, B-cell-depleted T cells, or T cells were the source of the cDNA or gDNA that made up the material.

Only in-frame clones appear in the TCRdb table, and some are missing; sequencing was by immunoSEQ multiplex PCR. The sample has roughly 250,000 clones; 87% are singletons. Deletions cut 5 bases from V and 0 bases from J, with 18 bases between. Germline CDR1 reads SGHNT; CDR2 reads YYREEE (reference sequence). The length of the CDR3 is 16 residues. Donors were grouped by their self-reported clinical history. This TCR derives from a woman aged 25 to 39 with acute COVID-19. The chain uses TRBV5-4 and TRBJ2-7, with a tentative D call TRBD2 (6 bases). The sequenced sample consisted of PBMCs or T cells enriched from blood (not recorded which). Here the CDR3 DNA reads TGTGCCAGCAGGAACACCGGGACTTCCAGCTCCTACGAGCAGTACTTC. This sequence encodes CASRNTGTSSSYEQYF.